The sequence of this TCR beta chain was determined in a study of shared clonotypes between healthy human individuals. CDR3 length: 14 amino acids. CDR1 and CDR2 (germline): MNHEY, SMNVEV (reference sequence). With 3 bases removed from V and 3 bases from J, the gap between germline ends came to 11 bases. Comment on this clone: Antigen: not known.

Clones were read by immunoSEQ multiplex PCR, and TCRdb kept only the in-frame ones, dropping some. This table has some 2.4 million clones, 90% to 95% appearing once. Study-level findings and limits: Relative to clonotypes present in all four donors, those not shared had lower generation probabilities.

The chain recombines TRBV27 with TRBJ1-2; TRBD1 might be the D (6 bases). This clonotype originated in a man younger than 35 in good health. Some clones in this sample may be carry-over from other donors' samples. The material sequenced was naive CD4+ T cells from PBMCs. Subset here: CD45RA+ positively selected. CDR3 in DNA: TGTGCCAGCAGTTTTAGGGGGGGGGACTATGGCTACACCTTC. It yields the protein CASSFRGGDYGYTF.